Listed here is a single TCR beta chain. The data are from a study of control samples from healthy donors and cancer patients. Clones were read by immunoSEQ multiplex PCR, and TCRdb kept only the in-frame ones, dropping some. The table shows under 150,000 clones, with roughly 88% occurring only once. This CDR3 spans 14 amino acids. The V gene lost 0 bases and the J gene lost 5 bases, with 9 bases spanning the gap. Germline V gives CDR1 SGHTA, CDR2 FQGNSA. V and J are TRBV7-2 and TRBJ2-3; D is ambiguous. Material: blood. The sequence was collected from a middle-aged man in good health. Here the CDR3 DNA reads TGTGCCAGCAGCTTAGCGAAGGCGATAGATACGCAGTATTTT. Amino acid sequence: CASSLAKAIDTQYF.